This passage covers 27 T cell receptor beta chains from one sample sequenced in a study of T cell responses to AZD1222 COVID-19 vaccine. Data came from immunoSEQ multiplex PCR; TCRdb stores just in-frame clones and leaves some out. Of 70,000 to 95,000 clones listed, roughly nine tenths are singletons. The material was peripheral blood, obtained 28 days after the second AZD1222 dose. The receptors stem from an adult who received the AZD1222 COVID-19 vaccine.

The CDR3 DNA reads TGTGCCAGCAGCCCCGACAGTTATGGCTACACCTTC. It codes for CASSPDSYGYTF. This sequence joins TRBV6-5 and TRBJ1-2, with a tentative D call TRBD1 (5 bases). CDR3 length: 12 amino acids. CDR1 MNHEY and CDR2 SVGAGI come from the germline V gene. The V end lost 6 bases, the J end lost 5 bases, and 10 bases lay between the germline ends.

The genes are TRBV18 and TRBJ2-7; 9 bases fit TRBD1. CDR1 KGHSH and CDR2 LQKENI come from the germline V gene. The junction had 13 bases not matched to a gene; V was cut back by 3 bases and J by 7 bases. The CDR3 covers 16 residues. This CDR3 is CASSPASGQGITEQYF. In DNA form, the CDR3 reads TGTGCCAGCTCACCCGCGTCGGGACAGGGAATTACGGAGCAGTACTTC.

This clone appeared a few times. This rearrangement joins TRBV27 to TRBJ1-1; 9 bases map to TRBD1. The V gene's germline CDR1 is MNHEY and CDR2 SMNVEV (reference sequence). V shed 4 bases and J 5 bases; nucleotides not matched to a gene: 8. This CDR3 is built from 15 residues. This CDR3 reads CASSSWGQGRTEAFF. The CDR3 coding sequence is TGTGCCAGCAGTTCTTGGGGACAGGGAAGAACTGAAGCTTTCTTT.

The sample holds a few counts of this clone. This chain joins TRBV27 and TRBJ1-5; D not certain. CDR1 is MNHEY, CDR2 SMNVEV, per germline (reference sequence). V dropped 0 bases and J dropped 7 bases, with 10 bases sitting between them. CDR3 length equals 14 residues. The CDR3 reads CASSLSAGIQPQHF. The CDR3 nucleotides are TGTGCCAGCAGTTTATCGGCCGGAATCCAGCCCCAGCATTTT.

The chain couples TRBV7-6 to TRBJ2-2; D might be TRBD1 or TRBD2, each matching 6 bases. The germline V and J ends were trimmed by 3 bases and 3 bases, with 14 bases remaining between them. This CDR3 comprises 16 residues. Looked up from germline, CDR1 is SGHVS and CDR2 is FNYEAQ. The CDR3 sequence is CASSLGGLIYTGELFF. As DNA, the CDR3 is TGTGCCAGCAGCTTGGGGGGCCTAATTTACACCGGGGAGCTGTTTTTT.

The chain links TRBV19 to TRBJ1-2; D remains unclear. CDR1 is LNHDA, CDR2 SQIVND, per germline (reference sequence). The CDR3 has 17 residues. Trimming removed 4 bases from V and 0 bases from J, with 18 bases in between. CDR3: CASSTSSGGSTNYGYTF. The CDR3 DNA is TGTGCCAGTAGTACTTCAAGTGGTGGGTCCACTAACTATGGCTACACCTTC.

The rearrangement links TRBV15 to TRBJ2-7, with no clear D. The V and J ends lost 1 base and 1 base respectively, with 11 bases between them. The CDR3 runs 15 residues. Looked up from germline, CDR1 is LNHNV and CDR2 is YYDKDF (reference sequence). The CDR3, as DNA: TGTGCCACCAGCAGAGGGAGTGACAAGTCCTACGAGCAGTACTTC. Amino acid sequence: CATSRGSDKSYEQYF.

This clone was seen a handful of times. V usage is TRBV6-5 and J usage is TRBJ1-1; TRBD1 aligns across 10 bases. The J segment lost 4 bases and the V segment lost 8 bases, leaving 10 bases of the junction unmatched. This CDR3 is built from 15 residues. Germline CDR1 MNHEY, CDR2 SVGAGI. The CDR3 protein is CASRRQGASGTEAFF. CDR3 DNA sequence: TGTGCCAGCCGAAGACAGGGGGCGAGCGGCACTGAAGCTTTCTTT.

The V call is TRBV29-1, the J call TRBJ2-5, with D tentatively TRBD1 or TRBD2 (5 bases each). The CDR3 contains 12 residues. Per the germline V gene, CDR1 is SQVTM and CDR2 is ANQGSEA. Trimming removed 8 bases at V and 5 bases at J, with 15 bases between. The DNA for the CDR3 is TGCAGCACCGAGGGGCGGCAGGAGACCCAGTACTTC. Protein product: CSTEGRQETQYF.

The chain employs TRBV12-3 or TRBV12-4 and TRBJ2-7; D remains ambiguous. The V end lost 10 bases, the J end lost 6 bases, and 19 bases lay between the germline ends. This CDR3 is 13 amino acids long. CDR3: CATSWMGFFEQYF. The DNA for the CDR3 is TGTGCCACCTCCTGGATGGGTTTCTTCGAGCAGTACTTC.

The J gene is TRBJ2-1, the V gene TRBV5-1, with D unclear. The length of the CDR3 is 14 residues. Per the germline V gene, CDR1 is SGHRS and CDR2 is YFSETQ. V was pared by 0 bases and J by 1 base, with 5 bases between. The CDR3: CASSLGPSYNEQFF. The CDR3 nucleotides are TGCGCCAGCAGCTTGGGACCGTCCTACAATGAGCAGTTCTTC.

This clone showed up just once. This rearrangement joins TRBV3-1 (or the pseudogene TRBV3-2) to TRBJ1-2; the D is unclear. From germline, CDR1 is LGHDT and CDR2 YNNKEL (reference sequence). V dropped 4 bases and J dropped 0 bases, with 3 bases sitting between them. CDR3 size: 12 residues. The DNA for the CDR3 is TGTGCCAGCAGCCGAGCTAACTATGGCTACACCTTC. This gives the protein CASSRANYGYTF.

This clone was observed a few times. The rearrangement uses TRBV3-1 (or the pseudogene TRBV3-2) and TRBJ2-1; D remains unclear. The germline CDR1 and CDR2 sequences are LGHDT and YNNKEL (reference sequence). This CDR3 is built from 15 residues. The V end was cut by 1 base, the J end by 3 bases, with 10 bases between. CDR3 residues: CASSQGPGNYNEQFF. The CDR3 nucleotides read TGTGCCAGCAGCCAAGGCCCAGGTAACTACAATGAGCAGTTCTTC.

The chain carries TRBV4-1 and TRBJ1-3; D remains unclear. CDR3 length: 17 residues. The V gene lost 0 bases and the J gene lost 0 bases, with 12 bases spanning the gap. From germline, CDR1 is MGHRA and CDR2 YSYEKL. In nucleotides, the CDR3 is TGCGCCAGCAGCCAAGATTTTTGGCTGAACTCTGGAAACACCATATATTTT. Translation: CASSQDFWLNSGNTIYF.

This chain uses TRBV19 with TRBJ1-1, with TRBD1 as a possible D gene (5 bases). The CDR3 has 15 residues. With 5 bases removed from V and 3 bases from J, the gap between germline ends came to 16 bases. CDR1 is LNHDA, CDR2 SQIVND, per germline (reference sequence). The DNA for the CDR3 is TGTGCCAGTAGTCTCCGGGGGGGAGGTGACACTGAAGCTTTCTTT. The encoded protein is CASSLRGGGDTEAFF.

This clone occurred once. V usage is TRBV18 and J usage is TRBJ2-1, with D possibly TRBD2 on 5 matching bases. The V end was cut by 6 bases, the J end by 6 bases, with 12 bases between. The CDR3 is made up of 13 amino acids. Germline-derived CDR1 and CDR2 are KGHSH and LQKENI. Here the CDR3 reads CASSKGGFNEQFF. CDR3 sequence (DNA): TGTGCCAGCTCTAAGGGCGGGTTCAATGAGCAGTTCTTC.

V and J are TRBV30 and TRBJ2-5; D uncertain. The CDR3 is 13 residues long. V lost 3 bases and J lost 9, with 17 bases in between. Germline V gives CDR1 GTSNPN, CDR2 SVGIG (reference sequence). The CDR3 is CAWSLVGPKSQYF. The CDR3 bases are TGTGCCTGGAGCTTGGTCGGACCCAAGTCCCAGTACTTC.

The CDR3 region is CASSPGLVKGATQYF. Here the CDR3 DNA reads TGTGCCAGCAGCCCTGGACTAGTTAAGGGCGCGACCCAGTACTTC. The chain joins TRBV11-2 to TRBJ2-5, with 7 nucleotides matching TRBD2. Germline loops: CDR1 SGHAT, CDR2 FQNNGV. The CDR3 covers 15 residues. J was trimmed by 7 bases and V by 5 bases; bases with no gene match: 13.

This clone appeared a few times. CDR3 bases: TGCGCCAGCAGCCAAGAGGGTTTTGGCTACACCTTC. Translating gives CASSQEGFGYTF. The V call is TRBV4-1, the J call TRBJ1-2, with D unclear. The V gene's germline CDR1 is MGHRA and CDR2 YSYEKL. V gave up 0 bases and J gave up 7 bases, with 6 bases separating them. The length of the CDR3 is 12 residues.

This chain joins TRBV11-1 and TRBJ2-7; weak D call: TRBD1 (6 bases). Germline V gives CDR1 SGHAT, CDR2 FQDESV (reference sequence). Between the trimmed V and J ends, which lost 6 bases and 3 bases, there was a span of 18 bases. The CDR3 has 15 residues. CDR3 region: CASSQTSNRDYEQYF. The CDR3, as DNA: TGTGCCAGCAGTCAAACGAGCAACAGGGACTACGAGCAGTACTTC.

The rearrangement uses TRBV21-1 and TRBJ2-4. TRBV21-1 corresponds to a pseudogene. The CDR3 contains 16 residues. The CDR3: CASSNVAALAKNIQYF. For the CDR3, the DNA is TGTGCCAGCAGCAATGTTGCTGCTCTAGCCAAAAACATTCAGTACTTC.

This clone came up a few times. As DNA, the CDR3 is TGTGCCAGCAGCGAAAACGCCGACAGCCACACCGGGGAGCTGTTTTTT. Its translation is CASSENADSHTGELFF. The genes are TRBV6-4 and TRBJ2-2, with D tentatively TRBD1 (5 bases). V shed 6 bases and J shed 3 bases, with 17 bases lying between them. The length of the CDR3 is 16 residues. Germline lookup yields CDR1 MRHNA and CDR2 SNTAGT.

J is TRBJ2-1 and V is TRBV2; D is uncertain. This CDR3 is 15 amino acids long. Germline CDR1 is SNHLY and CDR2 is FYNNEI. The ends were cut back, 2 bases at V and 4 bases at J, with 12 bases in the middle. In DNA form, the CDR3 reads TGTGCCAGCAGTGAAAGGCAGACGGCGTACAATGAGCAGTTCTTC. Protein: CASSERQTAYNEQFF.

The chain employs TRBV6-5 and TRBJ1-3, with D tentatively TRBD1 (6 bases). The CDR3 length is 16 residues. Looked up from germline, CDR1 is MNHEY and CDR2 is SVGAGI. V was shortened by 2 bases and J by 1 base, with 12 bases between the two germline ends. CDR3 protein: CASSYLGGMSGNTIYF. The CDR3 coding sequence is TGTGCCAGCAGTTACCTAGGGGGGATGTCTGGAAACACCATATATTTT.

The rearrangement uses TRBV6-9 and TRBJ1-5; D is undetermined. Looked up from germline, CDR1 is MNHGY and CDR2 is SVAAGI. Between the trimmed V and J ends, which lost 2 bases and 3 bases, there was a span of 14 bases. This CDR3 contains 16 residues. The CDR3 is CASSYHTATYNQPQHF. The CDR3 DNA is TGTGCCAGCAGTTATCATACGGCGACTTACAATCAGCCCCAGCATTTT.

The DNA of the CDR3 is TGTGCCAGCAGTGAAGGTCCGGGTTACTCGGCTGGAAACACCATATATTTT. Translating it yields CASSEGPGYSAGNTIYF. This rearrangement joins TRBV2 to TRBJ1-3; D is unresolved. V shed 1 base and J shed 2 bases, with 15 bases lying between them. The length of the CDR3 is 17 residues. The germline V gene encodes CDR1 SNHLY and CDR2 FYNNEI.

This clone appeared a single time. The chain is built from TRBV5-1 and TRBJ2-3; D not resolved. Germline CDR1 reads SGHRS; CDR2 reads YFSETQ. V lost 4 bases and J lost 0, with 15 bases in between. The CDR3 has 16 amino acids. The DNA for the CDR3 is TGCGCCAGCAGCCCAATGGGCGGACCCAGCACAGATACGCAGTATTTT. The encoded protein is CASSPMGGPSTDTQYF.